This T cell receptor beta chain was captured by sequencing in a study of blood T cell repertoires in COVID-19. This CDR3 has 17 residues. V dropped 2 bases and J dropped 8; count of bases not matched to a gene: 11. Germline V lookup: CDR1 MNHEY, CDR2 SVGEGT. The assay was immunoSEQ multiplex PCR, and TCRdb's table has in-frame clones only and misses some. The sample yields about 280,000 clones, 82% seen once. Sequencing used PBMCs or T cells enriched from blood (not recorded which). The clonotype comes from a man aged 35 to 55 who had been exposed to COVID-19. The chain is built from TRBV6-2 or TRBV6-3 and TRBJ2-1, with TRBD2 matching over 11 bases. CDR3 sequence (DNA): TGTGCCAGCAGTTACGGGGTAGCGGGAGGGCCCGTGTATGAGCAGTTCTTC. It yields the protein CASSYGVAGGPVYEQFF.